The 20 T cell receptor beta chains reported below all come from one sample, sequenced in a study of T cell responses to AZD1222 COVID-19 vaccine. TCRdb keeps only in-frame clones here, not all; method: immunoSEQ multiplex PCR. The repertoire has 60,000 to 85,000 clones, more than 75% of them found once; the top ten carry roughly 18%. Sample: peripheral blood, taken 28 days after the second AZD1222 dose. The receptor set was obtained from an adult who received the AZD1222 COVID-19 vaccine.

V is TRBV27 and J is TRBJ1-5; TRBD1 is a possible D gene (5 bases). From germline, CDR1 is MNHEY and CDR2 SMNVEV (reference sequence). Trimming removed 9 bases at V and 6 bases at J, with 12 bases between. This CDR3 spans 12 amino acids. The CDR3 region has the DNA TGTGCCAGTAGTACTGGGGGTCAGCCCCAGCATTTT. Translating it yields CASSTGGQPQHF.

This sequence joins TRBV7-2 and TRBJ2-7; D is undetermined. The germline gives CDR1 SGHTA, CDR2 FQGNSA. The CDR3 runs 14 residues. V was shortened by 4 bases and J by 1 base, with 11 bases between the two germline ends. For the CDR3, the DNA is TGTGCCAGCAGCTCGAGATGGAGTTCCTACGAGCAGTACTTC. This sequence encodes CASSSRWSSYEQYF.

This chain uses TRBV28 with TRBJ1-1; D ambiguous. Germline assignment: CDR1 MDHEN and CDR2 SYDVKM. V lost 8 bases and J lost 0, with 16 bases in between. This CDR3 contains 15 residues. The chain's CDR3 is CASHLAGQVNTEAFF. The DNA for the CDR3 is TGTGCCAGCCACCTGGCGGGCCAGGTGAACACTGAAGCTTTCTTT.

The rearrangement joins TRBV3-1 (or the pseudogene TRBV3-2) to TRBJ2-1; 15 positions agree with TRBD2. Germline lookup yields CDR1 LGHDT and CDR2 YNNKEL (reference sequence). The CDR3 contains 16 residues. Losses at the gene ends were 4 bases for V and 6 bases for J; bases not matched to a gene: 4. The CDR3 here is CASSLRTSGGANEQFF. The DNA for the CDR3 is TGTGCCAGCAGCCTAAGGACTAGCGGGGGGGCCAATGAGCAGTTCTTC.

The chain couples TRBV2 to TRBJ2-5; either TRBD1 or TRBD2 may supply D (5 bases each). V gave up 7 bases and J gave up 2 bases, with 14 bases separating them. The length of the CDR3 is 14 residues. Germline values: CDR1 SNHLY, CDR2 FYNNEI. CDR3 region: CASKHGTEQETQYF. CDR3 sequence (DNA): TGTGCCAGCAAACACGGGACGGAGCAAGAGACCCAGTACTTC.

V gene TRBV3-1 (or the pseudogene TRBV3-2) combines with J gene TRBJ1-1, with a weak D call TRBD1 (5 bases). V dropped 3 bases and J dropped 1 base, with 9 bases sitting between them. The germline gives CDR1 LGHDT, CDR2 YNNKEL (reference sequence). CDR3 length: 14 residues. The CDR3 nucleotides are TGTGCCAGCAGCCACGACAGATCGAACACTGAAGCTTTCTTT. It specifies CASSHDRSNTEAFF.

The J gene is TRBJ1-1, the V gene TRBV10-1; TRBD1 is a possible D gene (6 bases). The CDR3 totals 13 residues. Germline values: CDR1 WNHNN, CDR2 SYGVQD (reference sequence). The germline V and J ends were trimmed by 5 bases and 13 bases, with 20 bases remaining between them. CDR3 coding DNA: TGCGCCAGCAGTTTTGGGGACAACATAGGGGTTTTCTTT. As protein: CASSFGDNIGVFF.

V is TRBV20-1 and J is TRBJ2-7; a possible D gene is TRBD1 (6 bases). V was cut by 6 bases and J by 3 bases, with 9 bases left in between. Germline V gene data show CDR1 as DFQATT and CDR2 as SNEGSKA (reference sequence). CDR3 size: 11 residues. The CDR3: CSANRDYEQYF. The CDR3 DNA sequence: TGCAGTGCCAACAGGGACTACGAGCAGTACTTC.

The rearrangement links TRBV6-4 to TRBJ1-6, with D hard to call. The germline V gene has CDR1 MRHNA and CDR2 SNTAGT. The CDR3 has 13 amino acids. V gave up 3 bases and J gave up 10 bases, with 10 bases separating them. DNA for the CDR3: TGTGCCAGCAGTGAAGCACGAGGATCACCCCTCCACTTT. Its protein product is CASSEARGSPLHF.

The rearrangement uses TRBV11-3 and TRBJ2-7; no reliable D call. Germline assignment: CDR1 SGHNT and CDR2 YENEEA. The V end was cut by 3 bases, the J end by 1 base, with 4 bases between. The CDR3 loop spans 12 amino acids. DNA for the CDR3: TGTGCCAGCAGCTTGGGATCCTACGAGCAGTACTTC. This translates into CASSLGSYEQYF.

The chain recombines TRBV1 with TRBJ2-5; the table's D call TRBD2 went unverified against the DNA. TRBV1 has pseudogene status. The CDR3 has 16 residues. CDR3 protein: CTSSRAGGNQAETQYF. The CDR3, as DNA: TGCACCAGCAGTCGAGCGGGGGGTAATCAAGCGGAGACCCAGTACTTC.

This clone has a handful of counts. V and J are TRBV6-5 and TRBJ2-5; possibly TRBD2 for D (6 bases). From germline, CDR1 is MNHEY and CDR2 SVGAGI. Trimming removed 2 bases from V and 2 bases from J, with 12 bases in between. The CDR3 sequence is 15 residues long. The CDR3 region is CASSYVGAGQETQYF. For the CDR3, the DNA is TGTGCCAGCAGTTACGTGGGTGCGGGGCAAGAGACCCAGTACTTC.

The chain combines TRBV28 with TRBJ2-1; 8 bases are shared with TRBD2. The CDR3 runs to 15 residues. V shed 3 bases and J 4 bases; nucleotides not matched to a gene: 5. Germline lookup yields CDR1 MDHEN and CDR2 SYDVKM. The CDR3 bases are TGTGCCAGCAGTTTGGCTAGCGGGTTATACAATGAGCAGTTCTTC. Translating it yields CASSLASGLYNEQFF.

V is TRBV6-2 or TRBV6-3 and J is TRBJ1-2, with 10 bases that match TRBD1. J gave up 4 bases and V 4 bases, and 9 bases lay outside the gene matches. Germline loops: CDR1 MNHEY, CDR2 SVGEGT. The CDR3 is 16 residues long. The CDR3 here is CASSSLRTGGTYGYTF. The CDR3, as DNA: TGTGCCAGCAGTTCTCTGCGGACAGGGGGGACCTATGGCTACACCTTC.

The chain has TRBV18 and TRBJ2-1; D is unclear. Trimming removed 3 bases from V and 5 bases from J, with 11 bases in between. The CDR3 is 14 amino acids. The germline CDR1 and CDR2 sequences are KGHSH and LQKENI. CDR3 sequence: CASSPASRNNEQFF. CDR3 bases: TGTGCCAGCTCACCGGCCTCTAGGAACAATGAGCAGTTCTTC.

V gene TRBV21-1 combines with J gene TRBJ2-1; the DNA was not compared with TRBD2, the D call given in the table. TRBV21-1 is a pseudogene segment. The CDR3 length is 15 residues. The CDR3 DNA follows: TGTGCCAGCAGCTCACAGCGGAGGGAGTACAATGAGCAGTTCTTC. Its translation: CASSSQRREYNEQFF.

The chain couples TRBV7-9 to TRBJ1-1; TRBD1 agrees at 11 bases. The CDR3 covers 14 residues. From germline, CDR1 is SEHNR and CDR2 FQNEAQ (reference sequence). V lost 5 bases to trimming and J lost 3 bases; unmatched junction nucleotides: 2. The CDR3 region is CASSLGQGDTEAFF. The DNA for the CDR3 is TGTGCCAGCAGCCTGGGACAGGGGGACACTGAAGCTTTCTTT.

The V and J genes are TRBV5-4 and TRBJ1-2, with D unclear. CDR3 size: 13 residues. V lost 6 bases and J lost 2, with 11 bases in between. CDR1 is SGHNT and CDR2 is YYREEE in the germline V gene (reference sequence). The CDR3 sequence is CASTDGLNYGYTF. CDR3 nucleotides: TGTGCCAGCACCGACGGCCTAAACTATGGCTACACCTTC. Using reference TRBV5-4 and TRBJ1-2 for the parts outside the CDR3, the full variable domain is ETGVTQSPTHLIKTRGQQVTLRCSSQSGHNTVSWYQQALGQGPQFIFQYYREEENGRGNFPPRFSGLQFPNYSSELNVNALELDDSALYLCASTDGLNYGYTFGSGTRLTVV.

DNA for the CDR3: TGCGCCAGCAGTCCCGGGACAGGGGTTTACGAGCAGTACTTC. Its translation: CASSPGTGVYEQYF. J is TRBJ2-7 and V is TRBV4-1, with 10 bases lining up with TRBD1. The J segment lost 4 bases and the V segment lost 6 bases, leaving 6 bases of the junction unmatched. The CDR3 runs to 14 residues. Germline V CDR1 and CDR2: MGHRA, YSYEKL.

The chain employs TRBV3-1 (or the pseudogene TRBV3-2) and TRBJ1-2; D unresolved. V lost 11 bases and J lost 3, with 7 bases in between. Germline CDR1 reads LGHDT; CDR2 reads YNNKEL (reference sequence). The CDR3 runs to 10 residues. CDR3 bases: TGTGCCGGGTTTCACTATGGCTACACCTTC. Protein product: CAGFHYGYTF.